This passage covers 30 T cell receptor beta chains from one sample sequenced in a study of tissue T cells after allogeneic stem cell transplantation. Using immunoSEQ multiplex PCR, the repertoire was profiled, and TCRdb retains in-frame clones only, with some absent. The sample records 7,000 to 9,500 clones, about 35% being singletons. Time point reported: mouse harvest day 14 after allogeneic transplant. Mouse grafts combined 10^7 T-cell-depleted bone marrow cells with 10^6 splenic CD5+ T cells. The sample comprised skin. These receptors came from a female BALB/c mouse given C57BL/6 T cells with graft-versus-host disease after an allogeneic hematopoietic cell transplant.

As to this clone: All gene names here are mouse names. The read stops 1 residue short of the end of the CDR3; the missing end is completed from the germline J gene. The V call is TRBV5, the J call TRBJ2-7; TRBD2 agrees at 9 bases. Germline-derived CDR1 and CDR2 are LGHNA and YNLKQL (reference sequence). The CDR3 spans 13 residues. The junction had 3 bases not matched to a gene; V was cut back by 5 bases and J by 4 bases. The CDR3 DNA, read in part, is TGTGCCAGCAGCGCGACTGGGGGTTATGAACAGTAC. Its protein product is CASSATGGYEQY. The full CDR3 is CASSATGGYEQYF.

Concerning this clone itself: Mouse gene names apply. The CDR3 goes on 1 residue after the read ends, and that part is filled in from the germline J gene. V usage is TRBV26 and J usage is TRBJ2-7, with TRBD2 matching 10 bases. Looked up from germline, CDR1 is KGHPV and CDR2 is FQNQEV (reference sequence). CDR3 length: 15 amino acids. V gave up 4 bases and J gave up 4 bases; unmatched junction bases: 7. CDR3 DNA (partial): TGTGCCAGCAGTCGACCGGGACTGGGGACTTATGAACAGTAC. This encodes CASSRPGLGTYEQY. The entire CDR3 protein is CASSRPGLGTYEQYF.

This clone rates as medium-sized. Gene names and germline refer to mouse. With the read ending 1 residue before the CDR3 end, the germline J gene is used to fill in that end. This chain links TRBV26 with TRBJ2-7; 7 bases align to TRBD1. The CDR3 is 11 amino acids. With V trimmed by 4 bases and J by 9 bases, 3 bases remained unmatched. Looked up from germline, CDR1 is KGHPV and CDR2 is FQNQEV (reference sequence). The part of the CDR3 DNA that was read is TGTGCCAGCAGTCCCCGGGACAGACAGTAC. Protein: CASSPRDRQY. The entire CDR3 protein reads CASSPRDRQYF. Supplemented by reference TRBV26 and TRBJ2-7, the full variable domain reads NSKVIQTPRYLVKGQGQKAKMRCIPEKGHPVVFWYQQNKNNEFKFLINFQNQEVLQQIDMTEKRFSAECPSNSPCSLEIQSSEAGDSALYLCASSPRDRQYFGPGTRLTVL.

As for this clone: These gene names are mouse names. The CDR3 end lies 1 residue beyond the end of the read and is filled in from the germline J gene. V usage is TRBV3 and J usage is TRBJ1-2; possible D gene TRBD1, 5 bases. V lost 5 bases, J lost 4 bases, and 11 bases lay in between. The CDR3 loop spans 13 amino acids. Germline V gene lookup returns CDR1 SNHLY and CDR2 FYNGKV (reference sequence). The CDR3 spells CASSKNGGSDYTF. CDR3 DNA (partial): TGTGCCAGCAGCAAGAACGGGGGCTCCGACTACACC.

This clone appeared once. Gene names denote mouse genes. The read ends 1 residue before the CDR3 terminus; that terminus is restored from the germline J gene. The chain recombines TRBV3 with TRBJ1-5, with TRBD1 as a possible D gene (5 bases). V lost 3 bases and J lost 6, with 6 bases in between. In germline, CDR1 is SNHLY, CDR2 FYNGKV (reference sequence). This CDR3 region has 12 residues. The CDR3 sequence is CASSFDSQAPLF. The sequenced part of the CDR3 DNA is TGTGCCAGCAGCTTTGACAGCCAGGCTCCGCTT. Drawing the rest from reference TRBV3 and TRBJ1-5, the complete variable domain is GPKVLQIPSHQIIDMGQMVTLNCDPVSNHLYFYWYKQILGQQMEFLVNFYNGKVMEKSKLFKDQFSVERPDGSYFTLKIQPTALEDSAVYFCASSFDSQAPLFGEGTRLSVL.

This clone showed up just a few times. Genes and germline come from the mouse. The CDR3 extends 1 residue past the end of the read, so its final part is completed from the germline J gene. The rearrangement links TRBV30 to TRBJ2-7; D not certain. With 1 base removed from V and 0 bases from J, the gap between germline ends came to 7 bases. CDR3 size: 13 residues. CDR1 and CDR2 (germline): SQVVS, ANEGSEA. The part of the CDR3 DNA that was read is TGTAGTTCTAGAGGAGGGAGCTCCTATGAACAGTAC. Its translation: CSSRGGSSYEQY. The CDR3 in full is CSSRGGSSYEQYF.

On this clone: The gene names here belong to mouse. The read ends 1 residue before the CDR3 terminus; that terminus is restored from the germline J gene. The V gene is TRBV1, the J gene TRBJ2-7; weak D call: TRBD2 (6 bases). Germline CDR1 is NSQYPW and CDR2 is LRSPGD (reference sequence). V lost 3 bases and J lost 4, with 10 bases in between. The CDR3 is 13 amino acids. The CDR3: CTCSAGGAYEQYF. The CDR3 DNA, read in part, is TGCACCTGCAGTGCTGGGGGTGCTTATGAACAGTAC.

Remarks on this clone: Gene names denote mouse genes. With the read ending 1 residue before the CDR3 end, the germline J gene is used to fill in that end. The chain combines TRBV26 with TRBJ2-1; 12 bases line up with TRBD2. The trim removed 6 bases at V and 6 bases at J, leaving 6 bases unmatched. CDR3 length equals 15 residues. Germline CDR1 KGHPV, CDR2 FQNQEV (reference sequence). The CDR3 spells CASSLDWGGGAEQFF. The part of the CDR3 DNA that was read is TGTGCCAGCAGCCTTGACTGGGGGGGCGGTGCTGAGCAGTTC.

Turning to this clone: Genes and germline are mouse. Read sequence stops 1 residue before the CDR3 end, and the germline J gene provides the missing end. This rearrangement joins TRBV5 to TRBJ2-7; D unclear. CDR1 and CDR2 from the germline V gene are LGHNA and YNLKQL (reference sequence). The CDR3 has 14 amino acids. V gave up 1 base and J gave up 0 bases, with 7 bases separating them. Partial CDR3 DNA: TGTGCCAGCAGCCAAGCGGGGAGCTCCTATGAACAGTAC. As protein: CASSQAGSSYEQY. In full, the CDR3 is CASSQAGSSYEQYF.

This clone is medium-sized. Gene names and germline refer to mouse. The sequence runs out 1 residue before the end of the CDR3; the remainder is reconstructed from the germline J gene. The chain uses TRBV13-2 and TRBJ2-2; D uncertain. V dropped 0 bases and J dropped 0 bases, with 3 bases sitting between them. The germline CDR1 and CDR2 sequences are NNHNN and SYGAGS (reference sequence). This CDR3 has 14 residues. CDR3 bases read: TGTGCCAGCGGTGATGATGCAAACACCGGGCAGCTCTAC. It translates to CASGDDANTGQLY. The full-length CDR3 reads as CASGDDANTGQLYF.

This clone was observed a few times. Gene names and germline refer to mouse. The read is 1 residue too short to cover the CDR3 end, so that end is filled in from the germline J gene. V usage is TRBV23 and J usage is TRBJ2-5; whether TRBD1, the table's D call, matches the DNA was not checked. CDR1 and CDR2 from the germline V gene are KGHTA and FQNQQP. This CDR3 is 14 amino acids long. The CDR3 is CSSSSGTGRDTQYF. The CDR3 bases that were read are TGCTCCAGCAGTTCCGGGACAGGGAGAGACACCCAGTAC. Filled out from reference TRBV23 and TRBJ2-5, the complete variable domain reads DAAVTQKPRYLIKMKGQEAEMKCIPEKGHTAVFWYQQKQSKELKFLIYFQNQQPLDQIDMVKERFSAVCPSSSLCSLGIRTCEAEDSALYLCSSSSGTGRDTQYFGPGTRLLVL.

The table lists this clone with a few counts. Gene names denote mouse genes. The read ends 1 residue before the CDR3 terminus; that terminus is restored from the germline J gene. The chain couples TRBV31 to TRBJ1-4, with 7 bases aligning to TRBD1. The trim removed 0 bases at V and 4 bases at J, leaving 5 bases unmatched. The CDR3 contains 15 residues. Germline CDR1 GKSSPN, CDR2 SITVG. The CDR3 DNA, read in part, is TGTGCCTGGAGTCTAAGGGGGCTGGACAACGAAAGATTATTT. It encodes CAWSLRGLDNERLF. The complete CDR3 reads CAWSLRGLDNERLFF.

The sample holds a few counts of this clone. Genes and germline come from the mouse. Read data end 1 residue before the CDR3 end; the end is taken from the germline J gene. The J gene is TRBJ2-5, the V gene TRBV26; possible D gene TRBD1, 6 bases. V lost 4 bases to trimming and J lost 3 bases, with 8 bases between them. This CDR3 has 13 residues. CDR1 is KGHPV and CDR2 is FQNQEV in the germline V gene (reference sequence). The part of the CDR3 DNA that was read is TGTGCCAGCAGTCCGGGACATCAAGACACCCAGTAC. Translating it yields CASSPGHQDTQY. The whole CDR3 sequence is CASSPGHQDTQYF.

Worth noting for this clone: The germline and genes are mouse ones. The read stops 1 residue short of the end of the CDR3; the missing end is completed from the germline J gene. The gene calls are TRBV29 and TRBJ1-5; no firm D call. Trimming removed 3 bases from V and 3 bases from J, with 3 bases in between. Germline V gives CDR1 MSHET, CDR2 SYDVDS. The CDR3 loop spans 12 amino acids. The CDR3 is CASSLINQAPLF. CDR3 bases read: TGTGCTAGCAGTTTGATCAACCAGGCTCCGCTT.

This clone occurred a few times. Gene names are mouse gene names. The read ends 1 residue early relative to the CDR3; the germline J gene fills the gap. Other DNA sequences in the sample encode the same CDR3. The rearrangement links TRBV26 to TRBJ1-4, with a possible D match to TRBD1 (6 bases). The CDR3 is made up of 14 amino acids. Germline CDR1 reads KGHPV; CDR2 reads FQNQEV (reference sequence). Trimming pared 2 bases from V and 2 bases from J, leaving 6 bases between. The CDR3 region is CASSLRGSNERLFF. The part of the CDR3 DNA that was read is TGTGCCAGCAGTCTGAGGGGGTCCAACGAAAGATTATTT.

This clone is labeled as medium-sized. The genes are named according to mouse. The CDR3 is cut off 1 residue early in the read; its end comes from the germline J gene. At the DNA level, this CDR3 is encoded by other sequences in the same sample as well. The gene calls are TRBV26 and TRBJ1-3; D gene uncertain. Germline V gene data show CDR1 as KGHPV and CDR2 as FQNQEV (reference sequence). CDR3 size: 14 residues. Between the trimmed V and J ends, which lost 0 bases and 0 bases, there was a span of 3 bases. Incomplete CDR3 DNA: TGTGCCAGCAGTCTGTCGAGTTCTGGAAATACGCTCTAT. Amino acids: CASSLSSSGNTLY. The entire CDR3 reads CASSLSSSGNTLYF.

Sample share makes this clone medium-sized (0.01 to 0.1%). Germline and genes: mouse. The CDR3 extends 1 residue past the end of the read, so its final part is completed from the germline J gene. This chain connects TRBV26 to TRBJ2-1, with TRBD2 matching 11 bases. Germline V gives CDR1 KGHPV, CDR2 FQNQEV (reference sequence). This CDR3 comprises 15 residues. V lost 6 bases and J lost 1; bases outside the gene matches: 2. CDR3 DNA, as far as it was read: TGTGCCAGCAGGGGACTGGGGGAAAACTATGCTGAGCAGTTC. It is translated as CASRGLGENYAEQF. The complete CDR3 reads CASRGLGENYAEQFF.

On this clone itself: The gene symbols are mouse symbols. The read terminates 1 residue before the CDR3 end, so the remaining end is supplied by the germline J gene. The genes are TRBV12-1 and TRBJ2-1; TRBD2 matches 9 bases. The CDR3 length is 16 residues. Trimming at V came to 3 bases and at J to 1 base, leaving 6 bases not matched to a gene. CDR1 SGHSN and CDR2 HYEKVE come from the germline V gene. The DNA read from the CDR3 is TGTGCCAGCTCTTCCCGGGACTGGGCCAACTATGCTGAGCAGTTC. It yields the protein CASSSRDWANYAEQF. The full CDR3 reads CASSSRDWANYAEQFF.

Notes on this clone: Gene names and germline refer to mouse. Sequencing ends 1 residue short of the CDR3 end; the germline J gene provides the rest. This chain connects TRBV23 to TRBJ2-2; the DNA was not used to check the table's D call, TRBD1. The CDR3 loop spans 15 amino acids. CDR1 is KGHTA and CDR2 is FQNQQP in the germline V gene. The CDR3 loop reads CSSSQSSGYTGQLYF. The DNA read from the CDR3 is TGCTCCAGCAGTCAATCGTCAGGGTACACCGGGCAGCTCTAC.

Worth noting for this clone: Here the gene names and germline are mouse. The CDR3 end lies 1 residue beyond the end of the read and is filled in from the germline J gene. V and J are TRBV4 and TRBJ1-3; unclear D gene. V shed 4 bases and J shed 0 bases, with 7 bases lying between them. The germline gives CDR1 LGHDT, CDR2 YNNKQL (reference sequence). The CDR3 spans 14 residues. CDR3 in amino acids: CASSFTDSGNTLYF. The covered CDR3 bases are TGTGCCAGCAGCTTTACAGATTCTGGAAATACGCTCTAT.

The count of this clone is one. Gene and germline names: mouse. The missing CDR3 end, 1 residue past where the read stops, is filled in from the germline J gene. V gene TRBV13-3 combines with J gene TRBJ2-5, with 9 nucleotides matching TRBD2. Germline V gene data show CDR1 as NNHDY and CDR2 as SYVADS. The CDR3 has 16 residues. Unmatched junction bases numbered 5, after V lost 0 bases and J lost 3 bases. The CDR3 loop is CASSDALTGGQDTQYF. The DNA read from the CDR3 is TGTGCCAGCAGTGATGCCCTGACTGGGGGTCAAGACACCCAGTAC.

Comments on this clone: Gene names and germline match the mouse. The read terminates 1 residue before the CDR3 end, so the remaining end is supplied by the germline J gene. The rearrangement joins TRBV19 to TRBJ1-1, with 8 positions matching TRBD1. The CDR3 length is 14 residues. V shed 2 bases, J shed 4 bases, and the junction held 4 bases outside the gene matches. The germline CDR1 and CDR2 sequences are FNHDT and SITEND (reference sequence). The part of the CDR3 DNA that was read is TGTGCCAGCAGTATGTCCAGGGGGCGCACAGAAGTCTTC. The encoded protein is CASSMSRGRTEVF. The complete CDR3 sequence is CASSMSRGRTEVFF.

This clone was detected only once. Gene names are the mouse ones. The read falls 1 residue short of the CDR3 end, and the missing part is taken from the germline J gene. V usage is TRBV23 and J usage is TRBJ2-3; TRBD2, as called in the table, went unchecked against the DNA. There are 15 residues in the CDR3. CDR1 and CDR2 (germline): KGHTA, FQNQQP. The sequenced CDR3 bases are TGCTCCAGCAGTCAACTGGGGGCTAGTGCAGAAACGCTGTAT. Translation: CSSSQLGASAETLY. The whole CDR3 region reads CSSSQLGASAETLYF.

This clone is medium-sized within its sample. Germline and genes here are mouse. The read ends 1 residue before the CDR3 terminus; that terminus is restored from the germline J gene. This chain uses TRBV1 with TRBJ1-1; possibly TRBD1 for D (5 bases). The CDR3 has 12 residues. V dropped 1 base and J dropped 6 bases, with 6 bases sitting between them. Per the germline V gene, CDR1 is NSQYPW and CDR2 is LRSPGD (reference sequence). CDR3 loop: CTCSAGGPEVFF. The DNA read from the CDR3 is TGCACCTGCAGTGCAGGGGGACCAGAAGTCTTC.

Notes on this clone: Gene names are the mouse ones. CDR3 bases read: TGTGCCAGCAGTGAAGACAGGGGGCAGGACAACCAGGCTCCGCTT. Protein: CASSEDRGQDNQAPL. The whole CDR3 is CASSEDRGQDNQAPLF. V usage is TRBV13-3 and J usage is TRBJ1-5; 10 nucleotides align to TRBD1. From the germline J gene comes the end of the CDR3, since the read stops 1 residue before it. Unmatched junction bases numbered 4, after V lost 2 bases and J lost 2 bases. The CDR3 sequence is 16 residues long. The germline V gene has CDR1 NNHDY and CDR2 SYVADS.

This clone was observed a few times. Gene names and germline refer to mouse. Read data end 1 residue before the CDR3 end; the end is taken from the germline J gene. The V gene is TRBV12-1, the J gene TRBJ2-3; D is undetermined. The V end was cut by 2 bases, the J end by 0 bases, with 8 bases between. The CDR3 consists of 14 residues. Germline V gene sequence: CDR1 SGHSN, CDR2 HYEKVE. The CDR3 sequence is CASSPTISAETLYF. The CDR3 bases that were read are TGTGCCAGCTCTCCGACAATTAGTGCAGAAACGCTGTAT.

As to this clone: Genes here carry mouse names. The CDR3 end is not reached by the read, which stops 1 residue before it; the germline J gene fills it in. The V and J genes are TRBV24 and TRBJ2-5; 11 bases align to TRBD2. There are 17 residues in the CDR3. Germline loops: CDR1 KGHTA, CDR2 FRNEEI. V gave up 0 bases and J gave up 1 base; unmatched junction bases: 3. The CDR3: CASSLYSDWGDQDTQYF. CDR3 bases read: TGTGCCAGCAGTCTGTATTCGGACTGGGGGGACCAAGACACCCAGTAC.

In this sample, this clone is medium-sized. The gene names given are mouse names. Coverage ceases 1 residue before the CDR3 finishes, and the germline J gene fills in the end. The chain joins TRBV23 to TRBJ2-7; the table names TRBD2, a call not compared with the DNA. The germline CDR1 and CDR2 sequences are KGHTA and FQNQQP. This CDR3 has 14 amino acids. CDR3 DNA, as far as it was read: TGCTCCAGCAGTCAATCGGACTGGGACTATGAACAGTAC. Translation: CSSSQSDWDYEQY. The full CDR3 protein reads CSSSQSDWDYEQYF.

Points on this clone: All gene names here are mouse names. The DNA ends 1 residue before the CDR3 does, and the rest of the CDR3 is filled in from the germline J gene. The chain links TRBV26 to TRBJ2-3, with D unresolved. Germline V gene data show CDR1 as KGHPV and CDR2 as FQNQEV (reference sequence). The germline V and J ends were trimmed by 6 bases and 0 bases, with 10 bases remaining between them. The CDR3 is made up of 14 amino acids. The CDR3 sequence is CASSPRQSAETLYF. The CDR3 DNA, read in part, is TGTGCCAGCAGCCCCCGACAAAGTGCAGAAACGCTGTAT.

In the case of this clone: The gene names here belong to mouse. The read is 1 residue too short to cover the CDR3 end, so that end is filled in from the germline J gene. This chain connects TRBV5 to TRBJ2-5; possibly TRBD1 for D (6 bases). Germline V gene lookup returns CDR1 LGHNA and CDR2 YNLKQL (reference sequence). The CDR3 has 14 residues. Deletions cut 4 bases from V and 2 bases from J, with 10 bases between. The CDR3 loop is CASSPRDIQDTQYF. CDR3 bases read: TGTGCCAGCAGCCCTCGGGACATCCAAGACACCCAGTAC.